The subject of this entry is one T cell receptor beta chain. Clones were sequenced by immunoSEQ multiplex PCR, and TCRdb holds only the in-frame ones, with some missing. Of about 100,000 clones listed, around four fifths are singletons. The record originates from a study of control samples from healthy donors and cancer patients. The sequencing sample was made of blood. This TCR came from a young man in good health.

CDR3 in amino acids: CASSLAVQAEAFF. CDR3 DNA sequence: TGTGCCAGCAGCTTAGCCGTACAGGCCGAAGCTTTCTTT. The chain employs TRBV7-9 and TRBJ1-1; D might be TRBD1 (5 bases). Germline V lookup: CDR1 SEHNR, CDR2 FQNEAQ (reference sequence). The V gene lost 0 bases and the J gene lost 8 bases, with 10 bases spanning the gap. The length of the CDR3 is 13 residues.